One sample yielded the 11 T cell receptor beta chains listed below, sequenced in a study of STAT5B mutations in CD4+ large granular lymphocyte leukemia. Profiled with immunoSEQ multiplex PCR; TCRdb holds only in-frame clones, not every one. The data hold tens of thousands of clones, with roughly 79% observed a single time. Sequencing input: CD4+ T cells from blood buffy coats. These receptor sequences come from a human donor in good health.

The rearrangement joins TRBV18 to TRBJ1-6, with TRBD1 matching 9 bases. Germline CDR1 is KGHSH and CDR2 is LQKENI. Germline trimming cut 3 bases from V and 9 bases from J; bases unmatched to any gene: 9. This CDR3 has 16 residues. The CDR3 region has the DNA TGTGCCAGCTCACCGTTCGGACAGGGGAGAGGTTCACCCCTCCACTTT. This sequence encodes CASSPFGQGRGSPLHF.

This clone was found a few times. The J gene is TRBJ1-1, the V gene TRBV19; 8 nucleotides line up with TRBD1. This CDR3 comprises 15 residues. Germline values: CDR1 LNHDA, CDR2 SQIVND (reference sequence). The V and J ends lost 5 bases and 4 bases, in that order; junction bases with no gene match: 9. CDR3 sequence: CASSPANDRGTEAFF. CDR3 in DNA: TGTGCCAGTAGTCCAGCTAATGACAGGGGCACTGAAGCTTTCTTT.

CDR3 protein: CATKRMRTDTQYF. The CDR3 coding sequence is TGTGCCACCAAGCGGATGCGCACAGATACGCAGTATTTT. V gene TRBV7-2 combines with J gene TRBJ2-3, with TRBD2 as a possible D gene (5 bases). Looked up from germline, CDR1 is SGHTA and CDR2 is FQGNSA. The V and J ends lost 10 bases and 1 base respectively, with 12 bases between them. The CDR3 contains 13 residues.

The chain couples TRBV29-1 to TRBJ2-1; D gene unclear. Trimming took off 4 bases at V and 6 bases at J, with 7 bases between the two ends. The CDR3 is 11 amino acids. The germline V gene has CDR1 SQVTM and CDR2 ANQGSEA. This CDR3 reads CSVAKGNEQFF. The DNA of the CDR3 is TGCAGCGTTGCCAAGGGCAATGAGCAGTTCTTC.

J is TRBJ2-1 and V is TRBV7-9; maybe TRBD2 (6 bases). Germline CDR1 is SEHNR and CDR2 is FQNEAQ (reference sequence). The CDR3 is made up of 16 amino acids. Trimming cost V 3 bases and J 7 bases, with 19 bases left between them. CDR3 nucleotides: TGTGCCAGCAGCTTCTCAGTTGCGGAGGGTAGGAATGAGCAGTTCTTC. Translation gives CASSFSVAEGRNEQFF.

The chain joins TRBV5-5 to TRBJ2-7, with 10 bases identical to TRBD2. This CDR3 is built from 18 residues. CDR1 is SGHKS and CDR2 is YYEKEE in the germline V gene (reference sequence). V gave up 1 base and J gave up 4 bases; unmatched junction bases: 14. The CDR3 spells CASSLKRSAGLADYEQYF. CDR3 coding DNA: TGTGCCAGCAGCTTGAAAAGGTCCGCAGGACTAGCGGATTACGAGCAGTACTTC.

DNA of the CDR3: TGTGCCTGGAGCGCAGGGTTCGACTTGGAGACCCAGTACTTC. It codes for CAWSAGFDLETQYF. The J gene is TRBJ2-5, the V gene TRBV30, with a weak D call TRBD1 (5 bases). The V end lost 3 bases, the J end lost 5 bases, and 16 bases lay between the germline ends. The CDR3 has 14 amino acids. Germline V CDR1 and CDR2: GTSNPN, SVGIG (reference sequence).

This clone appeared once. The V gene is TRBV5-1, the J gene TRBJ2-2, with unresolved D. The CDR3 contains 15 residues. V shed 7 bases and J shed 1 base, with 14 bases lying between them. Germline V gene data show CDR1 as SGHRS and CDR2 as YFSETQ. CDR3 residues: CASLSETRNTGELFF. The CDR3, as DNA: TGCGCCAGCCTCTCCGAGACGAGGAACACCGGGGAGCTGTTTTTT.

The genes are TRBV19 and TRBJ2-3; 11 bases match TRBD2. V was pared by 2 bases and J by 3 bases, with 7 bases of the junction left unmatched. The germline gives CDR1 LNHDA, CDR2 SQIVND (reference sequence). The CDR3 sequence is 17 residues long. DNA of the CDR3: TGTGCCAGTAGTATAAGATCTAGCGGGAGGACAACAGATACGCAGTATTTT. Its translation: CASSIRSSGRTTDTQYF.

This clone has only a few counts. This chain uses TRBV6-1 with TRBJ1-5; D not certain. CDR1 is MNHNS and CDR2 is SASEGT in the germline V gene. The CDR3 is 13 residues long. Trimming shortened V by 8 bases and J by 9 bases, and 17 bases separated the two germline ends. The CDR3 spells CASRTETVGPQHF. Written as DNA, the CDR3 is TGTGCCAGCCGAACGGAGACCGTCGGGCCCCAGCATTTT.

The CDR3 nucleotides are TGTGCCAGCAGCTTGGACAGGCAAGAGACCCAGTACTTC. Protein: CASSLDRQETQYF. J is TRBJ2-5 and V is TRBV7-7, with 7 bases fitting TRBD1. Germline assignment: CDR1 SSHAT and CDR2 FNYEAQ (reference sequence). The CDR3 totals 13 residues. V dropped 3 bases and J dropped 2; count of bases not matched to a gene: 0.